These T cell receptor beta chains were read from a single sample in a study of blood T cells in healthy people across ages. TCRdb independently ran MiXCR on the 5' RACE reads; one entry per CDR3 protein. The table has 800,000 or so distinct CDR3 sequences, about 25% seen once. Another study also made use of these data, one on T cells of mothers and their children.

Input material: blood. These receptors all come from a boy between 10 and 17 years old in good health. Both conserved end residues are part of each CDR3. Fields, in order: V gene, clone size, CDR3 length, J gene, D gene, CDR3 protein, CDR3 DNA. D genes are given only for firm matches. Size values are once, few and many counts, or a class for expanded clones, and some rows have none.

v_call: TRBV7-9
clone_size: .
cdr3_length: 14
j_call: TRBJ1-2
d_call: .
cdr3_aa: CASSSTADRYGYTF
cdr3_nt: TGTGCCAGCAGCTCTACAGCGGACCGCTATGGCTACACCTTC

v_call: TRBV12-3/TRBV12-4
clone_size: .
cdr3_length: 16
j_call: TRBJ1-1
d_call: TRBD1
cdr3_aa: CASMPATGGSGTEAFF
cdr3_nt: TGTGCCAGCATGCCTGCGACAGGGGGCAGTGGGACTGAAGCTTTCTTT

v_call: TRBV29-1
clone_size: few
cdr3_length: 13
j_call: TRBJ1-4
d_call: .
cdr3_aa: CSVAGGLEEKLFF
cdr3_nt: TGCAGCGTTGCGGGGGGGCTAGAGGAAAAACTGTTTTTT

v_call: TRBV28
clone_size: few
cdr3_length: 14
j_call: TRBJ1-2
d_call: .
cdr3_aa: CASTRAGARYGYTF
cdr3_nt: TGTGCCAGCACCCGGGCAGGGGCTAGGTATGGCTACACCTTC

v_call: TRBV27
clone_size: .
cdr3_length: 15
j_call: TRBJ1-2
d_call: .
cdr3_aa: CASSLSGGAGYGYTF
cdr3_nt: TGTGCCAGCAGTTTAAGCGGGGGCGCAGGCTATGGCTACACCTTC

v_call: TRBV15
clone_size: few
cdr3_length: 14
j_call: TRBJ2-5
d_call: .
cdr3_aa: CATSRGDRQETQYF
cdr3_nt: TGTGCCACCAGCAGAGGAGACAGACAAGAGACCCAGTACTTC

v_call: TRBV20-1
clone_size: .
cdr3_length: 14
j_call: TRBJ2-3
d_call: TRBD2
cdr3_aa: CSARLGGPADTQYF
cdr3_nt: TGCAGTGCTAGACTGGGAGGGCCGGCAGATACGCAGTATTTT

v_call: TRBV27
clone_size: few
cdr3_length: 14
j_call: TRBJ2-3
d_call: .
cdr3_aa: CASSWGRGADTQYF
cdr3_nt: TGTGCCAGCAGTTGGGGCCGTGGCGCAGATACGCAGTATTTT

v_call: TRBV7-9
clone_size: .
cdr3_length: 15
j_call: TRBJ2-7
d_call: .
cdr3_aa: CASSPDILSSYEQYF
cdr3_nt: TGTGCCAGCAGCCCCGACATCCTCAGCTCCTACGAGCAGTACTTC

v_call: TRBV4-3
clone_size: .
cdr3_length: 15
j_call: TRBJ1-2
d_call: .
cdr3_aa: CASSQDRNTGYGYTF
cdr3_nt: TGCGCCAGCAGCCAAGACCGGAACACAGGCTATGGCTACACCTTC

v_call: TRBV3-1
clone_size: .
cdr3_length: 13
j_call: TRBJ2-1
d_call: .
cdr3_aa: CASSRPGPNEQFF
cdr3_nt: TGTGCCAGCAGCCGCCCGGGTCCCAATGAGCAGTTCTTC

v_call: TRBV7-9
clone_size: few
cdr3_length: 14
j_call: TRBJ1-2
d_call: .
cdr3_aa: CASSPSLAGYGYTF
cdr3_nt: TGTGCCAGCAGCCCGTCACTGGCCGGCTATGGCTACACCTTC

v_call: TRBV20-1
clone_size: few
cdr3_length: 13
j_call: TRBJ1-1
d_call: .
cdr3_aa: CSALIRTNTEAFF
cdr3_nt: TGCAGTGCTCTTATTAGGACGAACACTGAAGCTTTCTTT

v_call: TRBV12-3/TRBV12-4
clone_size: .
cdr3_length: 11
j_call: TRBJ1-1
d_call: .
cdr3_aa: CASSFQIQAFF
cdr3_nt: TGTGCCAGCAGTTTCCAAATCCAAGCTTTCTTT

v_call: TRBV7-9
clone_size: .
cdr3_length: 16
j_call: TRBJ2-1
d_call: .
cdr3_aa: CASSSEGGRGYNEQFF
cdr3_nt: TGTGCCAGCAGCTCCGAAGGAGGGCGCGGCTACAATGAGCAGTTCTTC

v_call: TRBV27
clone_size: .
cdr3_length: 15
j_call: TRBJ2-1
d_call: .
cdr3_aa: CASSFAHSSYNGQFF
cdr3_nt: TGTGCCAGCAGTTTTGCTCACAGCTCCTACAATGGGCAGTTCTTC

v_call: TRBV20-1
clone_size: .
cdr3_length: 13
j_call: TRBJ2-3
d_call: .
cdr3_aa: CSASIEATDTQYF
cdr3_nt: TGCAGTGCTAGTATCGAGGCCACAGATACGCAGTATTTT

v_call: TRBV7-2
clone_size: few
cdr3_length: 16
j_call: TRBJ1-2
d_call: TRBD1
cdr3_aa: CTSSLAPGQPNYGYTF
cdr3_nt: TGTACCAGCAGCTTAGCGCCGGGACAGCCTAACTATGGCTACACCTTC

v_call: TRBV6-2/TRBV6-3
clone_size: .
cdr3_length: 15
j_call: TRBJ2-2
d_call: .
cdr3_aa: CAGGESNAVPGELFF
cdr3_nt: TGTGCCGGCGGGGAAAGTAACGCTGTACCCGGGGAGCTGTTTTTT

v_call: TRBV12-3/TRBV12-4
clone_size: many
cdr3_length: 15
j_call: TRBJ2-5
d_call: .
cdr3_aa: CASRRRLGQQETQYF
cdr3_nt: TGTGCCAGCAGACGCCGTTTGGGGCAACAAGAGACCCAGTACTTC

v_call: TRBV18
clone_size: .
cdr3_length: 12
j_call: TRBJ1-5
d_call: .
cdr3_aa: CASSPRGEPQHF
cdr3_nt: TGTGCCAGCTCACCACGGGGGGAGCCCCAGCATTTT

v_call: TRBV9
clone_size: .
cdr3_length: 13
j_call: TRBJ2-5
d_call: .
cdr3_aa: CASSVVSQETQYF
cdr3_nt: TGTGCCAGCAGCGTAGTAAGCCAAGAGACCCAGTACTTC

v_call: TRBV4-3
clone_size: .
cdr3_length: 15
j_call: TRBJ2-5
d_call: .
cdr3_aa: CASSQEMNRAETQYF
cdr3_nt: TGCGCCAGCAGCCAAGAGATGAACAGGGCAGAGACCCAGTACTTC

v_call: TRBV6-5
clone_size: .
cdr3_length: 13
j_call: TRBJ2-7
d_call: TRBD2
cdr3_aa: CASSLGLASEQYF
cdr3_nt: TGTGCCAGCAGTCTGGGACTAGCGAGCGAGCAGTACTTC

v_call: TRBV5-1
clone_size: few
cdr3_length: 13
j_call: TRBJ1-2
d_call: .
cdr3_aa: CASSLMGNYGYTF
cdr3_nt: TGCGCCAGCAGCTTGATGGGAAACTATGGCTACACCTTC

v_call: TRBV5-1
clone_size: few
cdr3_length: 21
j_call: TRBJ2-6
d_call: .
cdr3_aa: CASSSFGTRGSWGSGANVLTF
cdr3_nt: TGCGCCAGCAGCAGTTTTGGGACACGCGGAAGTTGGGGCTCTGGGGCCAACGTCCTGACTTTC

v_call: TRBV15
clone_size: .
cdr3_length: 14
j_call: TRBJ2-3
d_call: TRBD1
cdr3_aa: CATGQGMSTDTQYF
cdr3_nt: TGTGCCACCGGACAGGGGATGAGCACAGATACGCAGTATTTT

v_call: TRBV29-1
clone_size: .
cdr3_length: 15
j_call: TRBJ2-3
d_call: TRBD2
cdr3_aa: CSVERAGDSTDTQYF
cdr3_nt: TGCAGCGTTGAAAGGGCGGGGGACTCCACAGATACGCAGTATTTT

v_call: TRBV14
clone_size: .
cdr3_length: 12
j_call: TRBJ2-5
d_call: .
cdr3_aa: CASGQYRETQYF
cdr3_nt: TGTGCCAGCGGCCAATACCGGGAGACCCAGTACTTC

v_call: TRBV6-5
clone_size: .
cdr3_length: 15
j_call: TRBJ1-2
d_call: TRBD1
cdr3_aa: CASSTMTGPHYGYTF
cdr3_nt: TGTGCCAGCAGTACCATGACAGGGCCGCACTATGGCTACACCTTC

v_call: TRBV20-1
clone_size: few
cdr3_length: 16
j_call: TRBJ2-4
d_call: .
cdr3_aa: CSARDLSALAKNIQYF
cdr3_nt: TGCAGTGCTAGAGATCTGTCCGCGTTAGCCAAAAACATTCAGTACTTC

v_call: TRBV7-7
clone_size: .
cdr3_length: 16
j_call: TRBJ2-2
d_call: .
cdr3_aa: CASSFGTSLDTGELFF
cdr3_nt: TGTGCTAGCAGCTTCGGTACATCCCTCGACACCGGGGAGCTGTTTTTT

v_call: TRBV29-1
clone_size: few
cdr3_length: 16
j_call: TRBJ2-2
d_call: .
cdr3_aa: CSVISSAGESTGELFF
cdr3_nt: TGCAGCGTTATCAGTTCGGCAGGGGAGAGCACCGGGGAGCTGTTTTTT

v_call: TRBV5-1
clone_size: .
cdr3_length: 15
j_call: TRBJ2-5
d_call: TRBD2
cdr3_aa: CASNLDGGDQETQYF
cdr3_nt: TGCGCCAGCAACTTGGACGGGGGGGACCAAGAGACCCAGTACTTC

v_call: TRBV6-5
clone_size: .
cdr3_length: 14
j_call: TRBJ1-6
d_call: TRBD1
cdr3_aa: CASGQGTSNSPLHF
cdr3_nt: TGTGCCAGCGGACAGGGGACGTCGAATTCACCCCTCCACTTT

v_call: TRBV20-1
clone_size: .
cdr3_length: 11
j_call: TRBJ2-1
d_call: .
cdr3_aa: CSANSVNEQFF
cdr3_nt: TGCAGTGCTAATAGCGTAAATGAGCAGTTCTTC

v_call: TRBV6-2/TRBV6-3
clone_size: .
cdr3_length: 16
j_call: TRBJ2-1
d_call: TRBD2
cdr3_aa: CASSSELAGGGNEQFF
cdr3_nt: TGTGCCAGCAGTTCGGAACTAGCGGGAGGGGGTAATGAGCAGTTCTTC

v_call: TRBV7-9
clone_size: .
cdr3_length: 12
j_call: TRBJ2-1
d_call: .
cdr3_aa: CASSLGALAQFF
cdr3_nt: TGTGCCAGCAGCTTAGGGGCCCTCGCGCAGTTCTTC

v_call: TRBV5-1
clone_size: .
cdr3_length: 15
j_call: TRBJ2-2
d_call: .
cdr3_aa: CASSFAQSNTGELFF
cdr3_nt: TGCGCCAGCAGCTTTGCACAGAGCAACACCGGGGAGCTGTTTTTT

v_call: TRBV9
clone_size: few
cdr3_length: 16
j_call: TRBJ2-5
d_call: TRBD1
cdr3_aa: CASSGGQGESHETQYF
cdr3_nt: TGTGCCAGCAGCGGCGGACAGGGGGAAAGCCACGAGACCCAGTACTTC

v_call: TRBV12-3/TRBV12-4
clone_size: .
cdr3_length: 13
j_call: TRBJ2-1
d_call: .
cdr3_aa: CASSPFGGGEQFF
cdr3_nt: TGTGCCAGCAGCCCCTTCGGTGGGGGAGAGCAGTTCTTC